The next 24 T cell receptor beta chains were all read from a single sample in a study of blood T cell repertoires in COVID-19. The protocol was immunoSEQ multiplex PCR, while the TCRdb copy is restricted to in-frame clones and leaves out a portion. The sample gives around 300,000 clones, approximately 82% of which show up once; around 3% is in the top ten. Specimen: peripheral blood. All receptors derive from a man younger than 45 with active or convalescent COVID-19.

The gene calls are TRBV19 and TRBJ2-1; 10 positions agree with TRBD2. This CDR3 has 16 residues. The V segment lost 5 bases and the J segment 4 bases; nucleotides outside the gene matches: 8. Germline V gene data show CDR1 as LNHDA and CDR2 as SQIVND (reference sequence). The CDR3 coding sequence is TGTGCCAGTAGTCCCGCTAGCGGGGGTTTTTACAATGAGCAGTTCTTC. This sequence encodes CASSPASGGFYNEQFF.

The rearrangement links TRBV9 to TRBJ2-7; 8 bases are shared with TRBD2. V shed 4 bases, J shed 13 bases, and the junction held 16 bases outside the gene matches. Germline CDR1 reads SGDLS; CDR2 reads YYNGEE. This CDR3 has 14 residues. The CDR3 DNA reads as TGTGCCAGCAGCCCGAAAGCGGGGGCCCTAGGGTTCTACTTC. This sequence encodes CASSPKAGALGFYF.

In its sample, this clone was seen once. DNA for the CDR3: TGCAGCGTTGAGGAACTAGCGCCAGGCATTCAGTACTTC. Protein sequence: CSVEELAPGIQYF. V and J are TRBV29-1 and TRBJ2-4; 7 positions match TRBD2. Losses at the gene ends were 3 bases for V and 9 bases for J; bases not matched to a gene: 8. Looked up from germline, CDR1 is SQVTM and CDR2 is ANQGSEA. The CDR3 length is 13 residues.

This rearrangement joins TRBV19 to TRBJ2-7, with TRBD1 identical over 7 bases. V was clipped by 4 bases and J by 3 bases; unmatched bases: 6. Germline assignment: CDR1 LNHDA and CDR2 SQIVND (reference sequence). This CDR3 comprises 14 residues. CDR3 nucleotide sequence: TGTGCCAGTAGTACCTGGGACAGCGACTACGAGCAGTACTTC. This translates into CASSTWDSDYEQYF.

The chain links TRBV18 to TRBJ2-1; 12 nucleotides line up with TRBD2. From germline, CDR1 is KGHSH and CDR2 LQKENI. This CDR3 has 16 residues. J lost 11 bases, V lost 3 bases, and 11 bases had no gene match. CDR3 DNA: TGTGCCAGCTCACCCGGGTTGGGACTAGCGGGCATTCAGCAGTTCTTC. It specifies CASSPGLGLAGIQQFF.

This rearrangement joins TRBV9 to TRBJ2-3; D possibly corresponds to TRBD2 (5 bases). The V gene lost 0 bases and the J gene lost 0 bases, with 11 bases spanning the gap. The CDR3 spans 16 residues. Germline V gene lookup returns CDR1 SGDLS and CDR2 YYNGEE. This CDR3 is CASSVVLGSSTDTQYF. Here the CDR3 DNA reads TGTGCCAGCAGCGTAGTACTGGGGAGCAGCACAGATACGCAGTATTTT.

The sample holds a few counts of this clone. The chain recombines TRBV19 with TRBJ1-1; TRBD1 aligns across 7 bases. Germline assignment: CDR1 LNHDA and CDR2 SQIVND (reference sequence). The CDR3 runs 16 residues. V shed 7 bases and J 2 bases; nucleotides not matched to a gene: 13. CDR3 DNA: TGTGCCAGTAAGATGCTGGGACAGCACCTTAACACTGAAGCTTTCTTT. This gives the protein CASKMLGQHLNTEAFF.

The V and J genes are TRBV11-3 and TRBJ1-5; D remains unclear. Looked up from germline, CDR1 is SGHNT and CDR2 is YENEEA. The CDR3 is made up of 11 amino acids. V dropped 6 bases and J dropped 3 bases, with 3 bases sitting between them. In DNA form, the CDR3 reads TGTGCCAGCAGTTACAATCAGCCCCAGCATTTT. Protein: CASSYNQPQHF.

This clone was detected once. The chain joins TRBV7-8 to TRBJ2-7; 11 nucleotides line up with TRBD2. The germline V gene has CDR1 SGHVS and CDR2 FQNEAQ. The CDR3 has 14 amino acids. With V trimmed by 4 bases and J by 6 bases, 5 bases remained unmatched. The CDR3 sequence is CASSYRLAGGEQYF. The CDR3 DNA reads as TGTGCCAGCAGCTACAGGCTAGCGGGAGGCGAGCAGTACTTC.

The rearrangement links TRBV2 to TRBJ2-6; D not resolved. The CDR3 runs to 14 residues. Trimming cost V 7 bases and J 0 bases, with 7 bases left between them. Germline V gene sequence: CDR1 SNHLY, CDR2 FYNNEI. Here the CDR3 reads CASTSGSGANVLTF. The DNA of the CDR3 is TGTGCCAGCACTTCAGGCTCTGGGGCCAACGTCCTGACTTTC.

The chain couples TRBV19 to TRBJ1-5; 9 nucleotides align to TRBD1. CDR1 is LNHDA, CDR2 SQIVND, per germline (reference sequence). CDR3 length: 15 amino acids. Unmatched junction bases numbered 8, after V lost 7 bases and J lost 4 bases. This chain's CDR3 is CASNTPGQGNQPQHF. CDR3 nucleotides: TGTGCCAGTAACACTCCGGGACAGGGTAATCAGCCCCAGCATTTT.

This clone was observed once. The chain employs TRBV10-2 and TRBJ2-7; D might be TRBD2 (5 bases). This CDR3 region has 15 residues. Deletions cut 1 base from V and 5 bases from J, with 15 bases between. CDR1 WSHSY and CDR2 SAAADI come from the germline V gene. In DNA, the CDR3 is TGCGCCAGCAGTGAGTACGGGGTGCGAGCCCACGAGCAGTACTTC. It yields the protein CASSEYGVRAHEQYF.

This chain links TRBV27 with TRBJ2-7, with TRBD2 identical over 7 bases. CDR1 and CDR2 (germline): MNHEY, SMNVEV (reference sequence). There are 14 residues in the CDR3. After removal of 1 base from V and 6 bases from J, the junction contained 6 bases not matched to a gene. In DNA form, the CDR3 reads TGTGCCAGCAGTTTATGGGTAGGGGAGGGCGAGCAGTACTTC. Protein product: CASSLWVGEGEQYF.

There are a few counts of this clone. In nucleotides, the CDR3 is TGTGCCAGCAGTTTATCAGGGGGAACCTACGAGCAGTACTTC. Translating gives CASSLSGGTYEQYF. The gene calls are TRBV27 and TRBJ2-7; D perhaps matches TRBD1 (6 bases). From germline, CDR1 is MNHEY and CDR2 SMNVEV (reference sequence). This CDR3 comprises 14 residues. V lost 0 bases and J 2 bases, leaving 8 bases between the germline ends.

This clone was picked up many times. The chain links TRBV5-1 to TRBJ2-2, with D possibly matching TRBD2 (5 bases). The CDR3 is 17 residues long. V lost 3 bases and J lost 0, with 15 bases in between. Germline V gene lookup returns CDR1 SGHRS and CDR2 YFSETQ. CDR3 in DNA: TGCGCCAGCAGCTCAAAGGTGAGGGAGACGAACACCGGGGAGCTGTTTTTT. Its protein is CASSSKVRETNTGELFF. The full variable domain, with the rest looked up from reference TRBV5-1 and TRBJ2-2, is KAGVTQTPRYLIKTRGQQVTLSCSPISGHRSVSWYQQTPGQGLQFLFEYFSETQRNKGNFPGRFSGRQFSNSRSEMNVSTLELGDSALYLCASSSKVRETNTGELFFGEGSRLTVL.

CDR3 in amino acids: CASSFEGNTEAFF. Here the CDR3 DNA reads TGTGCCAGCAGCTTTGAGGGGAACACTGAAGCTTTCTTT. V gene TRBV7-9 combines with J gene TRBJ1-1; D unclear. Trimming removed 3 bases from V and 1 base from J, with 6 bases in between. The CDR3 runs 13 residues. The germline V gene has CDR1 SEHNR and CDR2 FQNEAQ (reference sequence).

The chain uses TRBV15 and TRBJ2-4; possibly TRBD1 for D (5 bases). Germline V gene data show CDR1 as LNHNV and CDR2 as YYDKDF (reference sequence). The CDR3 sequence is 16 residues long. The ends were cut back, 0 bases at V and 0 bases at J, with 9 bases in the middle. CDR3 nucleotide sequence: TGTGCCACCAGCAGAGATCAGGGTCTAGCCAAAAACATTCAGTACTTC. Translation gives CATSRDQGLAKNIQYF.

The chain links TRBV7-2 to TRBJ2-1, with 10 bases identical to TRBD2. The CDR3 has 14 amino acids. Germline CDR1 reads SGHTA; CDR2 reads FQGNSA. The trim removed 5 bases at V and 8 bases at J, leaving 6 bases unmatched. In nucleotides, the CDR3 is TGTGCCAGCAGCGCAGCGGGAGGGGTGGATGAGCAGTTCTTC. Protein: CASSAAGGVDEQFF.

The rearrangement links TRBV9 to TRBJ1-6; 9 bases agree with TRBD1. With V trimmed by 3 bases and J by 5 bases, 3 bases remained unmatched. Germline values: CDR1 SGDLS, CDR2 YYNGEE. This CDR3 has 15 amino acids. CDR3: CASSERTGDNSPLHF. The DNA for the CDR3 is TGTGCCAGCAGCGAAAGGACAGGGGATAATTCACCCCTCCACTTT.

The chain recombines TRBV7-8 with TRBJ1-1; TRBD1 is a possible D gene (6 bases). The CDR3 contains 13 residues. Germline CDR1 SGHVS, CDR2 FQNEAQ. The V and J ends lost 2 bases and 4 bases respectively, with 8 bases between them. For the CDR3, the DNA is TGTGCCAGCAGCTTACGCAGGGGCACTGAAGCTTTCTTT. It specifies CASSLRRGTEAFF.

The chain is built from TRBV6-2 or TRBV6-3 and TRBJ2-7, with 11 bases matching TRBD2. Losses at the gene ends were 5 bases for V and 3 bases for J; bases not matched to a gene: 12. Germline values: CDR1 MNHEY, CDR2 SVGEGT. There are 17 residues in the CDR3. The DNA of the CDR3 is TGTGCCAGCAGTAATCCCAGGGCTAGCGGGAGGAGCTACGAGCAGTACTTC. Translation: CASSNPRASGRSYEQYF.

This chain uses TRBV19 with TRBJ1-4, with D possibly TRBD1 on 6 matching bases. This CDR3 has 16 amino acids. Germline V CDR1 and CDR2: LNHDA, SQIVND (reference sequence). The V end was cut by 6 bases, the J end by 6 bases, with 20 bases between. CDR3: CASSRGRQGIDEKLFF. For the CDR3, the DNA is TGTGCCAGTAGCAGGGGCCGGCAGGGTATCGATGAAAAACTGTTTTTT.

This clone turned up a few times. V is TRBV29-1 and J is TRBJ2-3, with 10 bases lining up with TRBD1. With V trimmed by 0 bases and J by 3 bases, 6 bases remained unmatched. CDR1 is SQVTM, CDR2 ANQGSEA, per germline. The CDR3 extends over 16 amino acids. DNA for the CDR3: TGCAGCGTTGAAGATTGGGGGGGACAGGGGACAGATACGCAGTATTTT. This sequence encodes CSVEDWGGQGTDTQYF.

Here the CDR3 reads CASSSRLAGAEETQYF. The CDR3 nucleotides are TGTGCCAGCAGCTCCCGACTAGCGGGGGCGGAAGAGACCCAGTACTTC. The chain employs TRBV4-2 and TRBJ2-5; 12 bases agree with TRBD2. V gave up 5 bases and J gave up 3 bases; unmatched junction bases: 7. Germline CDR1 reads LGHNA; CDR2 reads YNFKEQ. The CDR3 runs to 16 residues.